This T cell receptor (beta chain) came from a study of cytomegalovirus exposure and HLA in healthy donors (dated by TCRdb to about 2017). For the study in its entirety: An earlier analysis of approximately 640 of the donors reported approximately 290 Gb of sequence data and roughly 110 million unique TCR beta sequences from about 200 million T cells. Roughly 300 gigabases of sequencing data and 75 million to 85 million unique TCR sequences made up an early release that covered approximately 650 HLA-typed donors. Among the approximately 420 genotyped donors, approximately 76% belonged to the genetic ancestry cluster associated with self-reported Caucasian donors. The study aimed to test whether cataloging public T cell receptors could reveal signatures of past pathogen exposure. The T cell repertoires of 700 or so subjects were profiled by immunosequencing and related to cytomegalovirus serostatus. Besides the first cohort of roughly 660 subjects, a separate validation cohort made up of 120 different subjects was used. To predict cytomegalovirus infection status, the study combined high-throughput TCR immunosequencing, statistical association of individual TCRs with disease status, and machine learning. A later analysis re-analyzed previously published TCR beta repertoires from 666 donors and added high-resolution HLA genotyping to study TCR occurrence patterns. Rather than using new phenotypic data, the later analysis identified candidate immune exposures from TCR beta sequences and from how often those sequences occurred across donors. To decide whether each TCR beta V gene segment behaved as functional or pseudogenic, an earlier analysis of approximately 620 of the donors relied on high-throughput TCR beta sequencing. Donor age, sex, ethnicity and CMV serostatus were collected together with the repertoire data. In a later genetic analysis, genome-wide SNP genotypes for about three fifths of the 666 donors were used, and that subset was treated as a discovery cohort. Every discovery cohort repertoire had been produced on one sequencing platform. HLA typing included class I and class II loci at four-digit resolution. Typing coverage varied by locus: 629-630 donors for A, B, C, DRB1 and DQB1; under 550 for DQA1; about 590 for DPA1; roughly 470 for DPB1. Four or five DR-DQ haplotypes were handled as single units for association and clustering because linkage in the cohort was strong. On average, around 240,000 unique TCR beta nucleotide sequences were sequenced per donor among about 400 genotyped donors of the cohort, with roughly 20% of those sequences being non-productive.

The research as a whole found: Because some donors lacked HLA typing at each locus, the association tests relied only on the typed subset. The authors suggested that the approach could potentially be extended to other disease states and immunological phenotypes. According to a later analysis, parvovirus B19, influenza, CMV and Epstein-Barr virus appeared linked to several top co-occurrence clusters. A cluster of highly shared sequence variants was judged likely to be a technical artifact of the sequencing pipeline. A later analysis found that HLA-associated TCR beta chains were more clonally expanded and had lower generation probabilities than equally common non-associated chains. Because counts were too low, seventeen rarely observed V segments, including chromosome 9 orphons, were left out of the earlier analysis of 587 of the donors. The classifier was reported to diagnose cytomegalovirus status with high specificity and sensitivity in both the original cohort and the validation cohort. A later genetic analysis reported fewer N-insertions in productive TCRs among donors in an Asian-associated ancestry cluster than the roughly 700-donor mean. Correlated functional status among segregating V segments might reflect linkage disequilibrium, but an unknown experimental factor could not be ruled out. This cohort had only TCR beta chains sequenced, and the lack of alpha or paired-chain data limited which features could be detected. V-gene and J-gene trimming of TCR beta chains was associated with a missense DCLRE1C variant in a later genetic analysis, and the association was replicated in an independent cohort. An earlier analysis of approximately 600 of the donors showed that most TCR beta V segments appeared in productive rearrangements either about 87% or about 30% of the time, which broadly matched IMGT annotations. A total of fewer than 200 TCR beta chains were listed by the study as associated with cytomegalovirus. CMV serostatus was the only immune exposure information available for the cohort. Most TCR sequences were observed very rarely across donors, whereas some public TCRs were present in many individuals. Most CMV-associated TCR beta chains appeared to be HLA-restricted in a later analysis, and the HLA associations seemed to be driven largely by CMV exposure. In vitro tests confirmed that a few of the cytomegalovirus-associated TCR beta chains recognize cytomegalovirus antigens. In a later analysis, some 18,000 TCR beta sequences were associated with specific HLA alleles at a false discovery rate of 0.05. In a later analysis, the rate of TCR association differed among HLA loci, with DRB1 alleles having the most associated TCRs and HLA-C alleles having the fewest. Presence/absence analyses assumed roughly uniform sequencing depth across donors, an assumption that may not hold. When HLA alleles, especially DR and DQ, strongly co-occurred, TCR associations were difficult to assign to individual alleles. A further reported finding was that TCR beta sequences accurately predicted the HLA-A and HLA-B alleles for most subjects in the first cohort.

In total, 500 to 700 healthy bone marrow donors made up the cohort. All cohort members were sampled while nominally healthy, although unrecorded immune exposures were likely present. The donor was CMV seronegative and belonged to the group of under 400 seronegative cohort members. Every donor gave a peripheral blood sample, and the peripheral blood mononuclear cells from that sample were used for TCR beta sequencing. The Qiagen DNeasy Blood Extraction Kit was used to extract genomic DNA from the blood cell samples. Receptor amplification or capture employed the immunoSEQ multiplex PCR assay. A mixture of 60 forward primers for TCR Vbeta segments and 13 reverse primers for TCR Jbeta segments was used in the multiplex PCR. The CDR3 region of rearranged TCR beta genes was amplified from genomic DNA with a multiplex PCR assay. The Illumina HiSeq System was used to sequence the amplified TCR beta libraries as 87-base-pair reads. As for the original processing: Across the roughly 670 repertoires, a later analysis counted 60 million to 90 million unique TCR beta chains, roughly 11 million of which were shared by at least two donors. Raw reads were error-corrected and collapsed into unique sequences by a nearest-neighbor algorithm in which closely related sequences were merged to remove PCR and sequencing errors. CDR3 sequences were aligned to IMGT reference sequences to assign V, D and J gene segments. For a sequence to be retained, a match of at least six nucleotides was required to both a V gene segment and a J gene segment. Rearrangements were called productive when the CDR3 lacked stop codons and stayed in frame with V and J; all others were non-productive. CDR3 was defined by IMGT convention, running from the second conserved V-encoded cysteine to the conserved J-encoded phenylalanine. The earlier analysis of some 600 of the donors excluded sequences that lacked an unambiguous match to a single V gene segment. An earlier analysis of several hundred of the donors called V segments functional above 56.7% productive rearrangements and segregating when the between-donor standard deviation exceeded 5%. A statistical classification framework was developed to diagnose cytomegalovirus status using the catalog of TCR beta chain sequences. In a later analysis, TCR nucleotide sequences were compared against IMGT/GENE-DB human TR gene sequences so that V and J genes could be assigned. The TCRdist pipeline was used in a later analysis to assign CDR3 sequences and most-parsimonious VDJ recombination scenarios. A later analysis defined each TCR beta chain by its CDR3 amino acid sequence plus V-gene family, and excluded reads lacking a unique V-gene family. To address suspected cross-contamination and a sequencing artifact, a later analysis removed a few hundred highly shared, low-generation-probability nucleotide sequences. For each public chain, a later analysis derived a clonal expansion index from normalized ranks of inferred template counts within each repertoire. In a later analysis, generation probabilities were computed with a VDJ recombination model fitted to out-of-frame rearrangements, and the resulting probabilities were checked against IGoR. A later analysis scored TCR-TCR, TCR-HLA and TCR-CMV co-occurrence with hypergeometric tests, applying a repertoire-size bias correction to TCR pairs. A later analysis estimated false discovery rates by permuting HLA or CMV assignments 20 times. In a later analysis, co-occurring TCRs were grouped using DBSCAN, with TCRdist sequence similarity added in when clustering inside HLA-allele-positive subsets. Repertoires with fewer than 30,000 or more than 120,000 public chains were left out of co-occurrence clustering, as were roughly five repertoires with anomalous nucleotide sharing. TCRdb limited this immuneACCESS table to in-frame rearrangements with V and J called. A share of clones is missing; checked studies link under half to unresolved V genes, and the rest is unexplained. V, J and clone size are those of that table, while D and trimming were read from the DNA. This sample has some 100,000 clones in its table, and around three quarters of those were observed once. In total, the top ten clones hold around 4% of the sample.

To note about this clone: Its binding antigen is unknown. Base qualities are not recorded, but no much larger clone differs from it by a single base.

The specimen sequenced was PBMCs. The TCR originated in a man in his forties in good health and CMV-seronegative.

The DNA sequence is as follows: TGTGCCAGCGGACGACAGGGCCGGGATCAGCCCCAGCATTTT. This sequence encodes CASGRQGRDQPQHF. The V and J genes are TRBV2 and TRBJ1-5, with 7 central nucleotides matching TRBD1. Counted from cysteine to phenylalanine, this CDR3 has 14 amino acids. Only the CDR3 portion is preserved as DNA: 42 bases, with reading frame beginning at the first base. The germline V gene yields SNHLY for CDR1 and FYNNEI for CDR2. Trimming removed 8 bases from V and 5 bases from J; the gene matches leave 9 bases unexplained.